A few counts support the clone carrying this T cell receptor beta chain. This entry is derived from a study of T cell changes during pregnancy in multiple sclerosis. Generated by immunoSEQ multiplex PCR, the TCRdb table keeps only in-frame clones and is missing some. The table includes about 31,000 clones, about nine tenths detected once. The sequencing here drew on CD8+ T cells from peripheral blood mononuclear cells, taken in the second trimester of pregnancy. The sequence was collected from a female donor with multiple sclerosis, enrolled in a pregnancy study.

CDR3 loop: CASTGLAGGSDTQYF. The CDR3 region has the DNA TGTGCCAGCACAGGACTAGCGGGAGGTTCAGATACGCAGTATTTT. The V gene is TRBV6-1, the J gene TRBJ2-3; TRBD2 aligns across 14 bases. The CDR3 consists of 15 residues. CDR1 and CDR2 (germline): MNHNS, SASEGT. Trimming at V came to 7 bases and at J to 4 bases, leaving 4 bases not matched to a gene.